This T cell receptor (beta chain) was sequenced in a study of T cell responses to AZD1222 COVID-19 vaccine. Study findings and constraints: The donor cohort was predominantly white British with a female majority, and clonal diversity may have been underestimated.

Germline loops: CDR1 MNHEY, CDR2 SVGEGT. The V end lost 2 bases, the J end lost 4 bases, and 3 bases lay between the germline ends. The CDR3 contains 12 residues. Comment on this clone: Its cognate antigen is unknown.

TCRdb keeps only in-frame clones here, not all; method: immunoSEQ multiplex PCR. Here the sample spans about 150,000 clones, about 90% being singletons. The J gene is TRBJ1-3, the V gene TRBV6-2 or TRBV6-3; D gene unclear. Sequences were derived from peripheral blood, sampled on day 0 of MenACWY control vaccination. The clonotype was recovered from an adult in good health. The CDR3 DNA reads TGTGCCAGCAGTTACAACGGAAACACCATATATTTT. Translation: CASSYNGNTIYF.